This T cell receptor (beta chain) appears in the sequencing data of a study of PD-1 blockade in classical Hodgkin lymphoma. Study details: Patients received nivolumab 3 mg/kg intravenously every 2 weeks.

There are 16 residues in the CDR3. V was clipped by 5 bases and J by 0 bases; unmatched bases: 9. The germline V gene has CDR1 SGHVS and CDR2 FQNEAQ. The repertoire was sequenced with immunoSEQ multiplex PCR; TCRdb's copy has only in-frame clones and lacks some. Found here are around 150,000 clones, 78% of them singletons; the top ten hold 7% to 9.5%. Exposure to brentuximab vedotin varied, and each patient had relapsed following autologous stem cell transplantation. The genes are TRBV7-8 and TRBJ1-1, with TRBD1 matching 7 bases. Material: peripheral blood mononuclear cells (PBMCs), obtained before the second cycle of nivolumab. This sequence was found in a human donor with classical Hodgkin lymphoma. The chain's CDR3 is CASSPRAGGMNTEAFF. DNA for the CDR3: TGTGCCAGCAGCCCTAGGGCAGGGGGAATGAACACTGAAGCTTTCTTT. The whole variable domain, remainder taken from reference TRBV7-8 and TRBJ1-1, is GAGVSQSPRYKVAKRGQDVALRCDPISGHVSLFWYQQALGQGPEFLTYFQNEAQLDKSGLPSDRFFAERPEGSVSTLKIQRTQQEDSAVYLCASSPRAGGMNTEAFFGQGTRLTVV.